This TCR beta chain is from a study of blood T cells in healthy people across ages. Trimming stripped 0 bases from V and 5 bases from J, with 14 bases between. CDR1 is DFQATT and CDR2 is SNEGSKA in the germline V gene (reference sequence). The length of the CDR3 is 15 residues. This clonotype has just a few counts. Alongside a J-beta primer mix, a sample-barcoded 5' primer served in a second PCR lasting about 6 to 12 cycles. A single record per CDR3 protein comes from TCRdb applying MiXCR to the 5' RACE reads. The sample contains 600,000 or so distinct CDR3 sequences, 40% to 50% of which appear only once.

V gene TRBV20-1 combines with J gene TRBJ2-1, with D possibly TRBD2 on 5 matching bases. The sequence came from a man older than 75 in good health. Material for sequencing was blood. The DNA of the CDR3 is TGCAGTGCTAGAGATGTAAGGGCCGGGGACAATGAGCAGTTCTTC. Translation: CSARDVRAGDNEQFF.